These 20 T cell receptor beta chains originate from one sample sequenced in a study of blood T cell repertoires in COVID-19. The data were produced by immunoSEQ multiplex PCR, yet TCRdb's version contains in-frame clones alone and is incomplete. This table has roughly 180,000 clones, about 82% appearing once. Source material: PBMCs or T cells enriched from blood (not recorded which). The receptors originated from a woman in her twenties or thirties who had recovered from COVID-19.

This clone was detected only a few times. This chain joins TRBV12-3 or TRBV12-4 and TRBJ1-1, with D perhaps TRBD1 (5 bases). Deletions cut 2 bases from V and 5 bases from J, with 9 bases between. The CDR3 runs 13 residues. CDR3: CASSLSRVTEAFF. The CDR3 DNA is TGTGCCAGCAGTTTATCCAGGGTTACTGAAGCTTTCTTT.

The rearrangement links TRBV3-1 (or the pseudogene TRBV3-2) to TRBJ1-4; TRBD1 matches 8 bases. CDR1 is LGHDT and CDR2 is YNNKEL in the germline V gene (reference sequence). V dropped 4 bases and J dropped 8; count of bases not matched to a gene: 9. The CDR3 sequence is 15 residues long. DNA of the CDR3: TGTGCCAGCAGCCTAGGACAGGGTGGAGGAGAAAAACTGTTTTTT. As protein: CASSLGQGGGEKLFF.

The rearrangement uses TRBV7-9 and TRBJ2-1; D unresolved. The CDR3 consists of 16 residues. The V and J ends lost 5 bases and 0 bases respectively, with 14 bases between them. Germline V gene data show CDR1 as SEHNR and CDR2 as FQNEAQ (reference sequence). CDR3 sequence reads: CASSALAQSSYNEQFF. The CDR3 DNA follows: TGTGCCAGCAGCGCCTTAGCACAAAGCTCCTACAATGAGCAGTTCTTC. Supplemented by reference TRBV7-9 and TRBJ2-1, the full variable domain reads DTGVSQNPRHKITKRGQNVTFRCDPISEHNRLYWYRQTLGQGPEFLTYFQNEAQLEKSRLLSDRFSAERPKGSFSTLEIQRTEQGDSAMYLCASSALAQSSYNEQFFGPGTRLTVL.

This clone has just a few counts. The chain employs TRBV27 and TRBJ1-4; 8 bases align to TRBD1. The J segment lost 11 bases and the V segment lost 2 bases, leaving 7 bases of the junction unmatched. CDR3 size: 14 residues. Per the germline V gene, CDR1 is MNHEY and CDR2 is SMNVEV (reference sequence). CDR3 in amino acids: CASSLGQGYGKLFF. The DNA of the CDR3 is TGTGCCAGCAGTTTAGGACAGGGCTACGGGAAACTGTTTTTT.

The gene calls are TRBV5-1 and TRBJ1-2, with 7 nucleotides matching TRBD1. The V gene's germline CDR1 is SGHRS and CDR2 YFSETQ. Germline trimming cut 1 base from V and 7 bases from J; bases unmatched to any gene: 7. CDR3 length: 14 amino acids. The CDR3 spells CASSLRTGSSGYTF. As DNA, the CDR3 is TGCGCCAGCAGCTTGCGGACAGGTTCTTCTGGCTACACCTTC.

V and J are TRBV10-3 and TRBJ2-3, with 13 bases lining up with TRBD2. The CDR3 extends over 17 amino acids. The germline V gene has CDR1 ENHRY and CDR2 SYGVKD. The J segment lost 4 bases and the V segment lost 3 bases, leaving 7 bases of the junction unmatched. CDR3 coding DNA: TGTGCCATCAGTGATGCCGGGACTAGCGGGACGCCAGATACGCAGTATTTT. This codes for CAISDAGTSGTPDTQYF.

The gene calls are TRBV19 and TRBJ1-5, with 11 bases fitting TRBD1. Germline trimming cut 5 bases from V and 7 bases from J; bases unmatched to any gene: 7. Germline lookup yields CDR1 LNHDA and CDR2 SQIVND (reference sequence). The CDR3 totals 15 residues. The CDR3 loop is CASSPRDRGAQPQHF. In nucleotides, the CDR3 is TGTGCCAGTAGTCCCCGGGACAGGGGGGCGCAGCCCCAGCATTTT. The full variable domain, completed using reference TRBV19 and TRBJ1-5, is DGGITQSPKYLFRKEGQNVTLSCEQNLNHDAMYWYRQDPGQGLRLIYYSQIVNDFQKGDIAEGYSVSREKKESFPLTVTSAQKNPTAFYLCASSPRDRGAQPQHFGDGTRLSIL.

The chain recombines TRBV9 with TRBJ2-5; D is uncertain. Germline assignment: CDR1 SGDLS and CDR2 YYNGEE. The CDR3 totals 14 residues. The V and J ends lost 4 bases and 1 base respectively, with 11 bases between them. The CDR3 DNA sequence: TGTGCCAGCAGCCAAAAAAGGAGCCAAGAGACCCAGTACTTC. Amino acid sequence: CASSQKRSQETQYF.

This clone was observed many times. The J gene is TRBJ2-7, the V gene TRBV10-2, with D perhaps TRBD1 (6 bases). Germline loops: CDR1 WSHSY, CDR2 SAAADI. There are 14 residues in the CDR3. V was pared by 4 bases and J by 2 bases, with 12 bases between. CDR3 region: CASSVRDIPYEQYF. The CDR3 bases are TGCGCCAGCAGTGTACGGGACATTCCCTACGAGCAGTACTTC.

The chain joins TRBV18 to TRBJ1-3, with no clear D. V lost 3 bases to trimming and J lost 0 bases, with 9 bases between them. CDR1 and CDR2 (germline): KGHSH, LQKENI. The CDR3 sequence is 15 residues long. CDR3 sequence (DNA): TGTGCCAGCTCACCCGGGGTCCTCTCTGGAAACACCATATATTTT. It specifies CASSPGVLSGNTIYF.

This clone turned up a few times. This rearrangement joins TRBV13 to TRBJ2-3, with D perhaps TRBD2 (6 bases). Germline V gene sequence: CDR1 PRHDT, CDR2 FYEKMQ (reference sequence). The CDR3 runs 17 residues. Trimming stripped 5 bases from V and 1 base from J, with 19 bases between. The DNA for the CDR3 is TGTGCCAGCAGCCCGGCGGTCTCAGCTAGCGGCACAGATACGCAGTATTTT. This encodes CASSPAVSASGTDTQYF.

This chain connects TRBV28 to TRBJ2-7; D is possibly TRBD1 (6 bases). This CDR3 has 15 amino acids. Trimming stripped 3 bases from V and 2 bases from J, with 14 bases between. The germline V gene has CDR1 MDHEN and CDR2 SYDVKM. CDR3 amino acids: CASSLATKGAYEQYF. The CDR3 DNA is TGTGCCAGCAGTTTGGCGACCAAGGGGGCCTACGAGCAGTACTTC.

The rearrangement links TRBV30 to TRBJ2-6, with D possibly matching TRBD2 (5 bases). The CDR3 runs 15 residues. Per the germline V gene, CDR1 is GTSNPN and CDR2 is SVGIG (reference sequence). Trimming cost V 4 bases and J 0 bases, with 10 bases left between them. In nucleotides, the CDR3 is TGTGCCTGGAACGAGGGAGACTCTGGGGCCAACGTCCTGACTTTC. Translated, it gives CAWNEGDSGANVLTF.

The J gene is TRBJ2-3, the V gene TRBV9; 16 nucleotides line up with TRBD2. The CDR3 has 18 amino acids. CDR1 is SGDLS and CDR2 is YYNGEE in the germline V gene. J was trimmed by 2 bases and V by 5 bases; bases with no gene match: 8. The CDR3 loop is CASRKGLAGGPITDTQYF. The CDR3 coding sequence is TGTGCCAGCAGGAAGGGACTAGCGGGAGGGCCTATCACAGATACGCAGTATTTT.

The V call is TRBV5-1, the J call TRBJ2-7; D ambiguous. Trimming stripped 5 bases from V and 2 bases from J, with 14 bases between. Germline assignment: CDR1 SGHRS and CDR2 YFSETQ. The CDR3 extends over 14 amino acids. The CDR3 loop reads CASRPLTSAYEQYF. In DNA, the CDR3 is TGCGCCAGCAGACCTCTTACAAGCGCCTACGAGCAGTACTTC.

The chain has TRBV25-1 and TRBJ1-2; weak D call: TRBD1 (6 bases). The germline gives CDR1 MGHDK, CDR2 SYGVNS. There are 14 residues in the CDR3. V lost 8 bases and J lost 0, with 13 bases in between. The CDR3 coding sequence is TGTGCCAGCTCCTCCACAGGGACTAACTATGGCTACACCTTC. Translation: CASSSTGTNYGYTF.

The CDR3 DNA reads as TGTGCCAGCAGCTTGGGCGGGGCAAGCAATCAGCCCCAGCATTTT. Its protein is CASSLGGASNQPQHF. The V call is TRBV5-5, the J call TRBJ1-5; possibly TRBD1 for D (5 bases). This CDR3 spans 15 amino acids. Trimming took 0 bases from V and 1 from J, leaving 8 bases between them. Looked up from germline, CDR1 is SGHKS and CDR2 is YYEKEE (reference sequence).

There are a few counts of this clone. The gene calls are TRBV19 and TRBJ2-5; 11 nucleotides agree with TRBD2. From germline, CDR1 is LNHDA and CDR2 SQIVND (reference sequence). Trimming removed 9 bases from V and 7 bases from J; junction bases left unmatched: 10. The CDR3 has 14 residues. This chain's CDR3 is CASKPTSGTWTQYF. CDR3 nucleotide sequence: TGTGCCAGCAAACCGACTAGCGGGACTTGGACCCAGTACTTC.

Written as DNA, the CDR3 is TGTGCTAATCCTACAGGGGTTGGAAACTACGAGCAGTACTTC. This codes for CANPTGVGNYEQYF. This chain joins TRBV19 and TRBJ2-7; 7 bases agree with TRBD1. CDR3 length: 14 residues. Germline values: CDR1 LNHDA, CDR2 SQIVND (reference sequence).

The chain uses TRBV19 and TRBJ2-3; D gene ambiguous. Germline CDR1 LNHDA, CDR2 SQIVND (reference sequence). The CDR3 loop spans 18 amino acids. V dropped 3 bases and J dropped 6 bases, with 25 bases sitting between them. The DNA of the CDR3 is TGTGCCAGTAGTATGGTCCCTAGTCCACGTCGCCTGGAGGATACGCAGTATTTT. Translated, it gives CASSMVPSPRRLEDTQYF.